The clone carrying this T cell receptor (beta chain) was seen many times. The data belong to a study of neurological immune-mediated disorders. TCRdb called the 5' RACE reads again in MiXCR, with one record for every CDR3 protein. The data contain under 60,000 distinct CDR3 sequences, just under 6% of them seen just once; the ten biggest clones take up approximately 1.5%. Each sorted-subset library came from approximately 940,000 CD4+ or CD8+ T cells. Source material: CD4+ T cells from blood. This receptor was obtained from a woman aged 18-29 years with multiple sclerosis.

The CDR3: CAISEGRDYGYTF. DNA for the CDR3: TGTGCCATCAGTGAAGGCCGTGACTATGGCTACACCTTC. The V gene is TRBV10-3, the J gene TRBJ1-2; no firm D call. Germline V gene data show CDR1 as ENHRY and CDR2 as SYGVKD. This CDR3 spans 13 amino acids. V was cut by 3 bases and J by 3 bases, with 8 bases left in between.